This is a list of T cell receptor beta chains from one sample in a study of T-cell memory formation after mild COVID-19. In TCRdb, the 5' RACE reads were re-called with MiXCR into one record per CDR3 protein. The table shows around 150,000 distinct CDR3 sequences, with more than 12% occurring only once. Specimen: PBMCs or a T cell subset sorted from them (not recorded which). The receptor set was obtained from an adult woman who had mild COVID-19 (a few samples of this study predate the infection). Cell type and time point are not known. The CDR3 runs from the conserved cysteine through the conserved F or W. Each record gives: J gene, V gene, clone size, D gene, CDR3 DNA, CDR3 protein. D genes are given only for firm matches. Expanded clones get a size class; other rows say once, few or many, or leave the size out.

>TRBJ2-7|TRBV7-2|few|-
TGTGCCAGCAGTCCCGATGAGGGAAAATTCTACGAGCAGTACTTC
CASSPDEGKFYEQYF
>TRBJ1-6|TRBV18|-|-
TGTGCCAGCTCACCGGGGGCTAATTCACCCCTCCACTTT
CASSPGANSPLHF
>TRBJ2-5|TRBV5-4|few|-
TGTGCCAGCAGCTTACGAGGGACGGGAGAGACCCAGTACTTC
CASSLRGTGETQYF
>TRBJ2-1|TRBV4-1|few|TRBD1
TGCGCCAGCAGCCAAGTAGGGACAGGGTTCTACAATGAGCAGTTCTTC
CASSQVGTGFYNEQFF
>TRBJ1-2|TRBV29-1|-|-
TGCAGCGTTGCGGGAGCTAACTATGGCTACACCTTC
CSVAGANYGYTF
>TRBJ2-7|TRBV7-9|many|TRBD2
TGTGCCAGCAGCTTAGGAGGACTAGCGGGGTGGTCCTACGAGCAGTACTTC
CASSLGGLAGWSYEQYF
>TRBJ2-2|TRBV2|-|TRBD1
TGTGCCAGCAGTGGTTACCTGGCAGGGGGAAACACCGGGGAGCTGTTTTTT
CASSGYLAGGNTGELFF
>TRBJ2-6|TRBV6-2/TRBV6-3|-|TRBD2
TGTGCCAGCCAGGGGAGCGGGAGAACCGGGGCCAACGTCCTGACTTTC
CASQGSGRTGANVLTF
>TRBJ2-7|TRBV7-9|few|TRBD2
TGTGCCAGCAGCTACCCGGGAGGCCTTGTTGAGCAGTACTTC
CASSYPGGLVEQYF
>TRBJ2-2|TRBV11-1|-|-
TGTGCCAGCAGCTTAGAAGGCGGAGGGTCAGTTCACGGGGAGCTGTTTTTT
CASSLEGGGSVHGELFF
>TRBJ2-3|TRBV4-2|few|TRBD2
TGTGCCAGCAGCCAAGAGGCGGCGGGAGGGGCAGATACGCAGTATTTT
CASSQEAAGGADTQYF
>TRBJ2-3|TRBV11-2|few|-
TGTGCCAGCAGCTTAGATTCCGGGACCGGCCCCACAGATACGCAGTATTTT
CASSLDSGTGPTDTQYF
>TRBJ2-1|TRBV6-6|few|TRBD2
TGTGCCAGCAGTTATTTAGCGGGGAGCTCCTACAATGAGCAGTTCTTC
CASSYLAGSSYNEQFF
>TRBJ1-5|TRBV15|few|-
TGTGCCACCAGCAGAGTTCCAGACCCCGACCCGAATCAGCCCCAGCATTTT
CATSRVPDPDPNQPQHF
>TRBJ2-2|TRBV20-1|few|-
TGCAGTGCCCGCCGACTAGACACCGGGGAGCTGTTTTTT
CSARRLDTGELFF
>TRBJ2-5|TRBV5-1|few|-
TGCGCCAGCAGCGCGGTAGCTCAAGAGACCCAGTACTTC
CASSAVAQETQYF
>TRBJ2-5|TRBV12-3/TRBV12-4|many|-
TGTGCCAGCAGCGATAGAGAGACCCAGTACTTC
CASSDRETQYF
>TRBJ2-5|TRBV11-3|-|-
TGTGCCAGCAGCGCAACAGGGCGAGAGACCCAGTACTTC
CASSATGRETQYF
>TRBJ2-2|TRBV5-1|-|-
TGCGCCAGCAGCTTGTTGACAGACACCGGGGAGCTGTTTTTT
CASSLLTDTGELFF
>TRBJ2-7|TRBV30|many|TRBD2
TGTGCCTGGAGTGGGATTAGGACTAGCGGAGTTTCCTACGAGCAGTACTTC
CAWSGIRTSGVSYEQYF
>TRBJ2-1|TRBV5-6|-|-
TGTGCCAGCAGCTCCTCCGGGGGTCGGAATGAGCAGTTCTTC
CASSSSGGRNEQFF
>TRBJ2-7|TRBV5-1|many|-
TGCGCCAGCAGCTTGGTAGGGGGTGACGAGCAGTACTTC
CASSLVGGDEQYF
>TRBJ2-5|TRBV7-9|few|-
TGTGCCAGCAGCCCTCCGGGGGACGGAGAGACCCAGTACTTC
CASSPPGDGETQYF
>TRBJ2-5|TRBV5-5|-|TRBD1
TGTGCCAGCAGATATGGGACAGGGGAACAAGAGACCCAGTACTTC
CASRYGTGEQETQYF
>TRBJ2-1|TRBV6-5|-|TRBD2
TGTGCCAGCAAGCCGGGACTAGCGGGAGACGAGCAGTTCTTC
CASKPGLAGDEQFF
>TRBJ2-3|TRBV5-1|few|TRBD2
TGCGCCAGCAGCTTGGACTCAGCGGGGCCCGGCGATACGCAGTATTTT
CASSLDSAGPGDTQYF
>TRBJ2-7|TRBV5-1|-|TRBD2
TGCGCCAGCAGCGTCGGGACTAGCGGGGGTAACGAGCAGTACTTC
CASSVGTSGGNEQYF
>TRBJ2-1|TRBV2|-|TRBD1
TGTGCCAGCAGTGAAACAGGGGGAGGCTCCTACAATGAGCAGTTCTTC
CASSETGGGSYNEQFF
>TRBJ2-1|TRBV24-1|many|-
TGTGCCACCAGTGAGACCGAGGGGGCAACAAGCGGGAGATACTACAATGAGCAGTTCTTC
CATSETEGATSGRYYNEQFF
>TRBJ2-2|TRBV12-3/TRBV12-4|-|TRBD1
TGTGCCAGCAGTTCCGACAGGGGGTCGGGCACCGGGGAGCTGTTTTTT
CASSSDRGSGTGELFF
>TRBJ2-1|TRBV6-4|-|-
TGTGCCAGCAGTCCGACTCCAGTAGACTTTAATGAGCAGTTCTTC
CASSPTPVDFNEQFF
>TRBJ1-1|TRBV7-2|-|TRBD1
TGTGCCAGCAGCTTAAAAACGCAGGGGGTTAGGGACACTGAAGCTTTCTTT
CASSLKTQGVRDTEAFF
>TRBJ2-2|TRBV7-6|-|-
TGTGCCAGCAGCTCTAACAGGGGAGGGACCGGGGAGCTGTTTTTT
CASSSNRGGTGELFF
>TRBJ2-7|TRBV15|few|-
TGTGCCACCAGCAGAGGGGCCGGCGAGCAGTACTTC
CATSRGAGEQYF
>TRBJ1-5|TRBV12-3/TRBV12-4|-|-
TGTGCCAGCAGTTTGAAGGACGGCAATCAGCCCCAGCATTTT
CASSLKDGNQPQHF
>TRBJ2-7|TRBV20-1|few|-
TGCAGTGCTAGACACTCAGGAAGCGGGTTTCCCTACGAGCAGTACTTC
CSARHSGSGFPYEQYF
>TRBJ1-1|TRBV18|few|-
TGTGCCAGCTCACCACCGGAGGGATTGGACACTGAAGCTTTCTTT
CASSPPEGLDTEAFF
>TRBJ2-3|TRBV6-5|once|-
TGTGCCAGCAGTCCTCGGATAGCAGATACGCAGTATTTT
CASSPRIADTQYF
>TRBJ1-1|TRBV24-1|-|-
TGTGCCACCAGTGCGTCGACGCTGAACACTGAAGCTTTCTTT
CATSASTLNTEAFF
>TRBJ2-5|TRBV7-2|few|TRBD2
TGTGCCAGCAGCCTACCTCGGCTAGCGGGAGGCGCCCAAGAGACCCAGTACTTC
CASSLPRLAGGAQETQYF
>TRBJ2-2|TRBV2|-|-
TGTGCCAGCAGGGACCCGGTCAGGGGAAACACCGGGGAGCTGTTTTTT
CASRDPVRGNTGELFF
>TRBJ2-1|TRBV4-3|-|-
TGCGCCAGCAGCCAAGAGCCCAGGGTAAACAATGAGCAGTTCTTC
CASSQEPRVNNEQFF